Listed here is a single TCR beta chain. Profiled with immunoSEQ multiplex PCR; TCRdb holds only in-frame clones, not every one. Found here are around 170,000 clones, roughly 80% of them singletons; the top ten hold nearly 8%. The participants were between about 18 and 90 years old and came from some 23 US areas. CDR1 is MNHEY, CDR2 SVGEGT, per germline. CDR3 length: 16 amino acids. V shed 1 base and J shed 6 bases, with 16 bases lying between them. The data derive from a study of blood T cell repertoires in COVID-19. Looking at the study overall: Samples came from the United States, Italy and Spain, spanning acute and convalescent COVID-19.

Sample: PBMCs or T cells enriched from blood (not recorded which). J is TRBJ2-1 and V is TRBV6-2 or TRBV6-3; tentatively, D is TRBD2 (6 bases). The source of this sequence is a woman between 50 and 59 years old who had recovered from COVID-19. The CDR3 spells CASSYYGATRPNEQFF. The CDR3 DNA reads as TGTGCCAGCAGTTACTACGGGGCGACTAGACCCAATGAGCAGTTCTTC.